The text below deals with one TCR beta chain. Its target is unknown. Profiling relied on immunoSEQ multiplex PCR, and the TCRdb table lists in-frame clones only, not all of them. The sample lists under 40,000 clones, 87% occurring once. Per the germline V gene, CDR1 is MNHEY and CDR2 is SMNVEV (reference sequence). The V and J ends lost 0 bases and 5 bases, in that order; junction bases with no gene match: 10. The CDR3 loop spans 16 amino acids. These data belong to a study of OX40 agonist ivuxolimab in advanced cancers. Across the study: Patients were treated with intravenous ivuxolimab, dosed at 0.01 to 10 mg/kg and infused every 2 weeks. A male proportion of about 84% was recorded, with mean age approximately 57 years and range roughly 23 to 85. Whole-study results and caveats: Also present in some nonresponders was a low level of normalized T-cell clonal expansion.

The clonotype originates from an adult with an advanced solid tumor such as melanoma, head and neck, liver or kidney cancer. The chain couples TRBV27 to TRBJ2-7; TRBD1 matches at 7 bases. Sequenced here: CD4+ or CD8+ T cells sorted from blood, sampled in a trial of the OX40 agonist ivuxolimab. The CDR3 loop is CASSLSSGQVPNEQYF. Written as DNA, the CDR3 is TGTGCCAGCAGTTTATCGTCCGGACAGGTGCCCAACGAGCAGTACTTC.